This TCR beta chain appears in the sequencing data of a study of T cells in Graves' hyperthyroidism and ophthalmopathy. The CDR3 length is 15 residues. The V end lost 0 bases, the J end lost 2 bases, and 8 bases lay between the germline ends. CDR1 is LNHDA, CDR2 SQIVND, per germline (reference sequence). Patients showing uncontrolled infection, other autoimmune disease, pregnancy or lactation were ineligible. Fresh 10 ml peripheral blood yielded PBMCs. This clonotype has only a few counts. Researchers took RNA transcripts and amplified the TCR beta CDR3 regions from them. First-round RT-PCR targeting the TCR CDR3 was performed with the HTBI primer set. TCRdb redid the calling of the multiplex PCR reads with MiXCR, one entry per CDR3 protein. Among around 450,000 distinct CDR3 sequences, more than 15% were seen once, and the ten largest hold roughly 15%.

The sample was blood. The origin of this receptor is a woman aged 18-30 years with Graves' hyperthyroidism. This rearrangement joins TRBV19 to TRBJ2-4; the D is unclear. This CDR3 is CASSIDAGPKNIQYF. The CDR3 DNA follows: TGTGCCAGTAGTATAGACGCAGGACCCAAAAACATTCAGTACTTC.